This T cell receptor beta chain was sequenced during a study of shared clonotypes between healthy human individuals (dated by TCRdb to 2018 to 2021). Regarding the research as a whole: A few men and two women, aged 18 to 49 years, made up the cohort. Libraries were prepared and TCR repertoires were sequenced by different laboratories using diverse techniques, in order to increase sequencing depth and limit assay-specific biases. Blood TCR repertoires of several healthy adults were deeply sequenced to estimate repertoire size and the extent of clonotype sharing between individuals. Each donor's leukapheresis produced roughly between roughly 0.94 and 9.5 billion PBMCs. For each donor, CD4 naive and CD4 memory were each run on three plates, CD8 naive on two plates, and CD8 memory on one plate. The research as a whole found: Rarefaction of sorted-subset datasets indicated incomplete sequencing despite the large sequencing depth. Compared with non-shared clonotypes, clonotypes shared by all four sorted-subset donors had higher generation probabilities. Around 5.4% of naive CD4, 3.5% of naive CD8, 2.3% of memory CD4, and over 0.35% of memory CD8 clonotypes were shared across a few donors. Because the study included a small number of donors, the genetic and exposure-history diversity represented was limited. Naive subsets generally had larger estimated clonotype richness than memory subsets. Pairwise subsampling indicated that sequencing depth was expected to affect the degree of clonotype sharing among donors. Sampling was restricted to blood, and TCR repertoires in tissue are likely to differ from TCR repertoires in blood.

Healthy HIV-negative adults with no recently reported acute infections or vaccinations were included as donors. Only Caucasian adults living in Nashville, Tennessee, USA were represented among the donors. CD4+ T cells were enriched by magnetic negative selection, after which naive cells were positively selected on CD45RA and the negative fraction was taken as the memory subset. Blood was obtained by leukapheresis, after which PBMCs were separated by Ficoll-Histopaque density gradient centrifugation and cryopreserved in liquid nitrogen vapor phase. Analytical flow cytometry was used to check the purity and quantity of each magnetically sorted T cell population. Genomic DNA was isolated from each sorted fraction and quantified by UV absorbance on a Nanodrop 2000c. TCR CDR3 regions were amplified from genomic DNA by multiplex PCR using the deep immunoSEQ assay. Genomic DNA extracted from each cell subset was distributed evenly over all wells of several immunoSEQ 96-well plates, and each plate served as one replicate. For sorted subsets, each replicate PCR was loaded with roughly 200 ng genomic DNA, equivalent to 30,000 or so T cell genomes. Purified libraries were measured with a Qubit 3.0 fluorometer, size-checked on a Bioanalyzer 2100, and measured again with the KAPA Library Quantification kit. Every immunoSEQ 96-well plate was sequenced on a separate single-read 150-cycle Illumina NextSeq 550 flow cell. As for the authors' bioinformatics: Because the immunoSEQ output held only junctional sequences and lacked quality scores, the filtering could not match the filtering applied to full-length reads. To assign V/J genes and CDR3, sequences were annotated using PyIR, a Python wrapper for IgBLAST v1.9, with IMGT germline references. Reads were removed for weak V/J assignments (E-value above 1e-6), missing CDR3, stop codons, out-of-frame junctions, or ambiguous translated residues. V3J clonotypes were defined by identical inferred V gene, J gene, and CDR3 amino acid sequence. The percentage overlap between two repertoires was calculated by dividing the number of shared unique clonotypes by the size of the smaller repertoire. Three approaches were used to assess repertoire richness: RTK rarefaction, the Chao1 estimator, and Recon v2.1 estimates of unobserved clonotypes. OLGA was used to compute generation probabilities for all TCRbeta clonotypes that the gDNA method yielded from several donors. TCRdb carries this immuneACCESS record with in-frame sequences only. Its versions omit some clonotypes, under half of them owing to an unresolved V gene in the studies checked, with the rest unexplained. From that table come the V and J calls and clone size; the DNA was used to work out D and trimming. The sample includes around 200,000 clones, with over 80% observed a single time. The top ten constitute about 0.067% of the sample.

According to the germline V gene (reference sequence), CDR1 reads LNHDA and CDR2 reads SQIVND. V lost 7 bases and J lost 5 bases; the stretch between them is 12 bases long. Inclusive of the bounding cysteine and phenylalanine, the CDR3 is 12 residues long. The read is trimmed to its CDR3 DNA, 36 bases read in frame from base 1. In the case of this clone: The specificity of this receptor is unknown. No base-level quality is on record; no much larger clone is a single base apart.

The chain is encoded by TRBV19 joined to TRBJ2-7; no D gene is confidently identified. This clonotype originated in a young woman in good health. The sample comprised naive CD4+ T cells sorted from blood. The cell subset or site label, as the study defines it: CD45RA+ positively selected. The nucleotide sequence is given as TGTGCCAGTATTTCCCCTTGGCACGAGCAGTACTTC. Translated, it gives CASISPWHEQYF.